Each of the 10 T cell receptor beta chains below was sequenced from the same sample in a study of shared clonotypes between healthy human individuals. Sequenced by immunoSEQ multiplex PCR; TCRdb stores in-frame clones only, minus some. In the table there are about 690,000 clones, 90% of which are singletons. Sequenced sample: memory CD8+ T cells from PBMCs. Regarding subset: CD45RO+ cells pooled with CCR7-negative TemRA cells. These receptors came from a man younger than 35 in good health. Some clones in this sample may be carry-over from other donors' samples.

The chain combines TRBV14 with TRBJ1-5, with TRBD1 identical over 12 bases. CDR3 length: 16 amino acids. Trimming took 8 bases from V and 5 from J; bases not matched to a gene: 10. Germline CDR1 reads SGHDN; CDR2 reads FVKESK. The CDR3 bases are TGTGCCAGCCTCCTTAACCGGGACAGGGGGCATCAGCCCCAGCATTTT. Translated, it gives CASLLNRDRGHQPQHF.

A note on this clone: An end of the junction does not agree with germline; a read error may underlie this. The chain joins TRBV6-5 to TRBJ1-1, with unresolved D. The CDR3 is 14 amino acids. CDR1 and CDR2 (germline): MNHEY, SVGAGI. The CDR3 is CAISESWGGTEAFF. CDR3 sequence (DNA): TGTGCCATCAGTGAGTCTTGGGGAGGAACTGAAGCTTTCTTT.

Here the CDR3 reads CASSLRSGGIVFYGYTF. The CDR3 DNA reads as TGTGCCAGCAGTTTGCGATCCGGTGGCATAGTATTCTATGGCTACACCTTC. The gene calls are TRBV27 and TRBJ1-2, with D unclear. The germline V gene has CDR1 MNHEY and CDR2 SMNVEV (reference sequence). Trimming took 3 bases from V and 4 from J, leaving 21 bases between them. The CDR3 totals 17 residues.

The genes are TRBV28 and TRBJ1-1, with a possible D match to TRBD1 (5 bases). Per germline, CDR1 MDHEN and CDR2 SYDVKM. The V end was cut by 1 base, the J end by 4 bases, with 10 bases between. This CDR3 has 14 residues. The CDR3 nucleotides are TGTGCCAGCAGTTTATCGGAGGGGACCACTGAAGCTTTCTTT. It specifies CASSLSEGTTEAFF.

The chain links TRBV28 to TRBJ1-5, with no clear D. The CDR3 runs to 13 residues. The V end was cut by 2 bases, the J end by 2 bases, with 4 bases between. Germline loops: CDR1 MDHEN, CDR2 SYDVKM. In DNA form, the CDR3 reads TGTGCCAGCAGTTTACATCGCAATCAGCCCCAGCATTTT. It yields the protein CASSLHRNQPQHF.

This clone was counted between two and nine times. Compared with germline, one end of the junction differs, possibly owing to a read error. The V gene is TRBV6-5, the J gene TRBJ1-1; tentative D call: TRBD1 (5 bases). The CDR3 spans 14 residues. Looked up from germline, CDR1 is MNHEY and CDR2 is SVGAGI. CDR3 protein: CAISGGRENTEAFF. CDR3 in DNA: TGTGCCATCAGTGGGGGACGGGAAAACACTGAAGCTTTCTTT.

V and J are TRBV2 and TRBJ2-3; D unresolved. CDR3 length equals 14 residues. Trimming pared 8 bases from V and 0 bases from J, leaving 12 bases between. From germline, CDR1 is SNHLY and CDR2 FYNNEI. The CDR3 loop reads CASSPYASTDTQYF. CDR3 in DNA: TGTGCCAGCTCCCCCTACGCTAGCACAGATACGCAGTATTTT.

This rearrangement joins TRBV7-6 to TRBJ2-7; no firm D call. CDR3 length: 12 residues. V lost 5 bases and J lost 5, with 10 bases in between. Germline CDR1 reads SGHVS; CDR2 reads FNYEAQ. CDR3 loop: CASSPNFDEQYF. CDR3 nucleotides: TGTGCCAGCAGCCCTAATTTCGACGAGCAGTACTTC.

The chain links TRBV18 to TRBJ2-5; D not certain. CDR3 size: 15 residues. V was cut by 0 bases and J by 3 bases, with 11 bases left in between. Germline assignment: CDR1 KGHSH and CDR2 LQKENI. In DNA, the CDR3 is TGTGCCAGCTCACCACCGGGAAAGGAGAAAGAGACCCAGTACTTC. Translated: CASSPPGKEKETQYF. The full variable domain, rest sourced from reference TRBV18 and TRBJ2-5, is NAGVMQNPRHLVRRRGQEARLRCSPMKGHSHVYWYRQLPEEGLKFMVYLQKENIIDESGMPKERFSAEFPKEGPSILRIQQVVRGDSAAYFCASSPPGKEKETQYFGPGTRLLVL.

This chain uses TRBV7-9 with TRBJ1-2; the D gene is possibly TRBD1 (5 bases). V was trimmed by 5 bases and J by 6 bases, leaving 13 bases between them. Germline CDR1 reads SEHNR; CDR2 reads FQNEAQ (reference sequence). The CDR3 has 13 residues. The CDR3 reads CASSPRDLHGYTF. In DNA, the CDR3 is TGTGCCAGCAGCCCCCGGGACCTCCATGGCTACACCTTC.